The entry below gives a single T cell receptor beta chain sequence along with its context. The data derive from a study of blood T cell repertoires in COVID-19. The repertoire was sequenced with immunoSEQ multiplex PCR; TCRdb's copy has only in-frame clones and lacks some. The table has around 67,000 clones, about 89% seen once; the top ten hold approximately 5.6%. Germline V gene data show CDR1 as SQVTM and CDR2 as ANQGSEA. The CDR3 is made up of 15 amino acids. V was cut by 7 bases and J by 3 bases, with 19 bases left in between. The chain joins TRBV29-1 to TRBJ2-1; perhaps TRBD2 as D (5 bases). The sample comprised peripheral blood. This TCR came from a man aged 45-60 years with active COVID-19. The CDR3 region is CSASKGVFGYNEQFF. The CDR3 bases are TGCAGCGCCTCAAAGGGAGTTTTCGGCTACAATGAGCAGTTCTTC.